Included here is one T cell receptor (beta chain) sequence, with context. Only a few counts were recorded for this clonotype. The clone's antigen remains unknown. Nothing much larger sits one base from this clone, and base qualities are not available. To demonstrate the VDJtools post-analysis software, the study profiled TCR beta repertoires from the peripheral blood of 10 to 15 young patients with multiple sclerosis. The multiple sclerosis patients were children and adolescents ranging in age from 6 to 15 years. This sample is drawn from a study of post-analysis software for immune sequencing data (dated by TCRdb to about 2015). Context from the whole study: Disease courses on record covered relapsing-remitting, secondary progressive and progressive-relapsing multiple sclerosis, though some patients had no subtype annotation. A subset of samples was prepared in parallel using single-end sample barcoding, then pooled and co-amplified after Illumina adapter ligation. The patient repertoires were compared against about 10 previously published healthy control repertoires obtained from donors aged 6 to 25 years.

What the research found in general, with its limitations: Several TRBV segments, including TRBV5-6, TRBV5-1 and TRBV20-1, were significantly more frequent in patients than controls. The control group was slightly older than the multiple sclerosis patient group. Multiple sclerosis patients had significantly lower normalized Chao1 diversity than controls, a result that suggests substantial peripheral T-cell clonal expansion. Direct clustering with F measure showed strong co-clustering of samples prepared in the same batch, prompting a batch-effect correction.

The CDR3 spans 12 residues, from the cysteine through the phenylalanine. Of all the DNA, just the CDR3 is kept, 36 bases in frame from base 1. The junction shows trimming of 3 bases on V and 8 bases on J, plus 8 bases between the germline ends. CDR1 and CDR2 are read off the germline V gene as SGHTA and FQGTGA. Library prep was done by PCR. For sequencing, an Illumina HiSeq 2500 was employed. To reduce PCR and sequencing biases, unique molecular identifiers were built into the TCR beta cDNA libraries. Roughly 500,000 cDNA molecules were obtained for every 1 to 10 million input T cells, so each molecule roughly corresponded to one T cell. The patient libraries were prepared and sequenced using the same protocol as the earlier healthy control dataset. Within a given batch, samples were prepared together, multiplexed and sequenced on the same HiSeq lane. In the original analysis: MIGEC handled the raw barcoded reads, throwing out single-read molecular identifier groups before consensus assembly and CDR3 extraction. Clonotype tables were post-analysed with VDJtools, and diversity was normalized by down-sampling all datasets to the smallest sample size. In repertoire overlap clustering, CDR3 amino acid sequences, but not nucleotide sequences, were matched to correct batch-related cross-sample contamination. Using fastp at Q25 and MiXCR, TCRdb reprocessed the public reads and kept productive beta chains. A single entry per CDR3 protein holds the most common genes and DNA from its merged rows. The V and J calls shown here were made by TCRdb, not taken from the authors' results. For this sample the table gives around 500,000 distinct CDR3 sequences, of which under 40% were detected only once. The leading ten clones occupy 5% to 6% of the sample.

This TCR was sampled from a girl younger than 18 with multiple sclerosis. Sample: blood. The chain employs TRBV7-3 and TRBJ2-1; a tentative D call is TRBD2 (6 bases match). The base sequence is TGTGCCAGCAGCTTTAGCGGTGATGAGCAGTTCTTC. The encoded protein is CASSFSGDEQFF. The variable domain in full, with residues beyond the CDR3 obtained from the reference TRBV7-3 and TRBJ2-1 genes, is GAGVSQTPSNKVTEKGKYVELRCDPISGHTALYWYRQSLGQGPEFLIYFQGTGAADDSGLPNDRFFAVRPEGSVSTLKIQRTERGDSAVYLCASSFSGDEQFFGPGTRLTVL.